Following are 21 T cell receptor beta chains from one sample sequenced in a study of blood T cell repertoires in COVID-19. Clones were read by immunoSEQ multiplex PCR, and TCRdb kept only the in-frame ones, dropping some. Of approximately 170,000 clones listed, more than 90% are singletons. Sequences were obtained from peripheral blood. Source of these receptors: a man aged 60-69 years with active or convalescent COVID-19.

The chain has TRBV6-1 and TRBJ1-6, with 7 positions matching TRBD1. With 3 bases clipped from V and 3 bases from J, the junction kept 11 bases outside the gene matches. The CDR3 length is 18 residues. Germline lookup yields CDR1 MNHNS and CDR2 SASEGT. In DNA form, the CDR3 reads TGTGCCAGCAGTGACCACAGGGGAAGTGCCGTCTATAATTCACCCCTCCACTTT. Amino acids: CASSDHRGSAVYNSPLHF.

The gene calls are TRBV10-1 and TRBJ2-1; 11 bases agree with TRBD2. This CDR3 contains 19 residues. CDR1 is WNHNN, CDR2 SYGVQD, per germline (reference sequence). V gave up 6 bases and J gave up 0 bases; unmatched junction bases: 13. The CDR3 DNA follows: TGCGCCAGCAGCCCGGGTGGACTAGCGGGCGAAAGCTCCTACAATGAGCAGTTCTTC. It translates to CASSPGGLAGESSYNEQFF.

CDR3 DNA: TGTGCCAGCAGTCCAGTGGGGGGCTATGGCTACACCTTC. Translation: CASSPVGGYGYTF. The chain joins TRBV6-5 to TRBJ1-2; D is possibly TRBD1 (5 bases). Germline assignment: CDR1 MNHEY and CDR2 SVGAGI. Trimming took off 5 bases at V and 4 bases at J, with 11 bases between the two ends. The CDR3 covers 13 residues.

This rearrangement joins TRBV9 to TRBJ2-7; the match to TRBD1 covers 11 bases. Germline trimming cut 4 bases from V and 4 bases from J; bases unmatched to any gene: 7. Germline V CDR1 and CDR2: SGDLS, YYNGEE. The CDR3 sequence is 15 residues long. The CDR3 loop reads CASSPGTGGKYEQYF. CDR3 DNA sequence: TGTGCCAGCAGCCCCGGGACAGGGGGGAAGTACGAGCAGTACTTC.

V and J are TRBV24-1 and TRBJ2-1; 7 bases are shared with TRBD1. Germline CDR1 reads KGHDR; CDR2 reads SFDVKD. Unmatched junction bases numbered 8, after V lost 4 bases and J lost 3 bases. The length of the CDR3 is 16 residues. In nucleotides, the CDR3 is TGTGCCACCAGTGAGGGGACCGGGACAGTCTACAATGAGCAGTTCTTC. This sequence encodes CATSEGTGTVYNEQFF.

The V call is TRBV27, the J call TRBJ1-6; maybe TRBD1 (6 bases). Trimming stripped 0 bases from V and 6 bases from J, with 12 bases between. CDR3 length: 16 amino acids. Germline CDR1 MNHEY, CDR2 SMNVEV (reference sequence). For the CDR3, the DNA is TGTGCCAGCAGTTTATCGAGGGGGATACTTAATTCACCCCTCCACTTT. Translated, it gives CASSLSRGILNSPLHF.

V and J are TRBV10-3 and TRBJ1-6, with D uncertain. The V end lost 3 bases, the J end lost 8 bases, and 11 bases lay between the germline ends. Germline CDR1 ENHRY, CDR2 SYGVKD. The CDR3 totals 14 residues. CDR3 in amino acids: CAISDTVSDSPLHF. The DNA of the CDR3 is TGTGCCATCAGTGATACAGTCTCTGATTCACCCCTCCACTTT.

The J gene is TRBJ2-7, the V gene TRBV27; possible D gene TRBD1, 6 bases. V was trimmed by 5 bases and J by 4 bases, leaving 12 bases between them. Germline V gene lookup returns CDR1 MNHEY and CDR2 SMNVEV (reference sequence). The CDR3 loop spans 13 amino acids. CDR3 in amino acids: CASSTIQGYEQYF. For the CDR3, the DNA is TGTGCCAGCAGTACCATTCAGGGGTACGAGCAGTACTTC.

V and J are TRBV5-1 and TRBJ1-3; no definite D call. Trimming pared 0 bases from V and 3 bases from J, leaving 7 bases between. The V gene's germline CDR1 is SGHRS and CDR2 YFSETQ. This CDR3 is 14 amino acids long. CDR3 region: CASSLAGFGNTIYF. Here the CDR3 DNA reads TGCGCCAGCAGCTTGGCGGGGTTTGGAAACACCATATATTTT.

V is TRBV6-9 and J is TRBJ2-3; 8 bases match TRBD2. This CDR3 comprises 15 residues. V trimming: 1 base; J trimming: 5 bases; junction bases outside the gene matches: 5. Looked up from germline, CDR1 is MNHGY and CDR2 is SVAAGI. CDR3 protein: CASSYYGGAVDTQYF. In nucleotides, the CDR3 is TGTGCCAGCAGTTATTACGGGGGGGCCGTAGATACGCAGTATTTT.

This CDR3 reads CAISGWGGNYGYTF. CDR3 DNA: TGTGCCATCAGCGGGTGGGGGGGGAACTATGGCTACACCTTC. The chain uses TRBV10-3 and TRBJ1-2, with D perhaps TRBD1 (5 bases). This CDR3 is 14 amino acids long. Trimming stripped 6 bases from V and 2 bases from J, with 13 bases between. Germline-derived CDR1 and CDR2 are ENHRY and SYGVKD.

The chain combines TRBV11-2 with TRBJ1-2; TRBD1 matches 8 bases. Per germline, CDR1 SGHAT and CDR2 FQNNGV. J lost 9 bases, V lost 5 bases, and 5 bases had no gene match. The CDR3 loop spans 12 amino acids. The CDR3 here is CASSPTGVRYTF. The CDR3 region has the DNA TGTGCCAGCAGCCCGACAGGGGTGCGCTACACCTTC.

The chain employs TRBV6-5 and TRBJ2-5; TRBD1 matches 11 bases. The V and J ends lost 1 base and 7 bases, in that order; junction bases with no gene match: 5. This CDR3 region has 15 residues. CDR1 is MNHEY and CDR2 is SVGAGI in the germline V gene. The CDR3 DNA reads as TGTGCCAGCAGTTACTGGACAGGGGGCGATGGGACCCAGTACTTC. It codes for CASSYWTGGDGTQYF.

The genes are TRBV9 and TRBJ1-6; D unclear. Germline V lookup: CDR1 SGDLS, CDR2 YYNGEE. This CDR3 contains 14 residues. Between the trimmed V and J ends, which lost 0 bases and 7 bases, there was a span of 8 bases. CDR3 sequence: CASSVAPVNSPLHF. For the CDR3, the DNA is TGTGCCAGCAGCGTAGCTCCAGTAAATTCACCCCTCCACTTT.

The chain joins TRBV5-1 to TRBJ1-6; tentatively, D is TRBD1 (6 bases). V lost 2 bases to trimming and J lost 7 bases, with 16 bases between them. This CDR3 region has 16 residues. The germline CDR1 and CDR2 sequences are SGHRS and YFSETQ. In nucleotides, the CDR3 is TGCGCCAGCAGCTTCGAGCTGGCAGGGGAGAATTCACCCCTCCACTTT. Protein product: CASSFELAGENSPLHF.

This chain connects TRBV11-2 to TRBJ2-2, with D uncertain. Trimming pared 2 bases from V and 3 bases from J, leaving 4 bases between. The CDR3 spans 13 residues. Germline V gene data show CDR1 as SGHAT and CDR2 as FQNNGV. The CDR3 coding sequence is TGTGCCAGCAGCTTATCTTACACCGGGGAGCTGTTTTTT. This sequence encodes CASSLSYTGELFF.

The chain links TRBV7-9 to TRBJ1-2; TRBD1 matches at 7 bases. The CDR3 spans 10 residues. Germline V CDR1 and CDR2: SEHNR, FQNEAQ (reference sequence). V gave up 5 bases and J gave up 11 bases; unmatched junction bases: 2. CDR3 sequence: CASSPTGYTF. The CDR3 nucleotides are TGTGCCAGCAGCCCGACAGGGTACACCTTC.

The chain is built from TRBV4-1 and TRBJ2-7; 12 bases fit TRBD2. The CDR3 covers 16 residues. Unmatched junction bases numbered 10, after V lost 4 bases and J lost 6 bases. Germline CDR1 and CDR2: MGHRA and YSYEKL. CDR3 sequence: CASSPSASGRGGEQYF. DNA of the CDR3: TGCGCCAGCAGCCCCTCTGCTAGCGGGAGGGGGGGCGAGCAGTACTTC.

The chain uses TRBV6-5 and TRBJ2-1; tentatively, D is TRBD1 (6 bases). This CDR3 contains 13 residues. CDR1 and CDR2 from the germline V gene are MNHEY and SVGAGI. Trimming took 6 bases from V and 7 from J, leaving 13 bases between them. In DNA form, the CDR3 reads TGTGCCAGCAGCACTCAGAGGGGGAATGAGCAGTTCTTC. Amino acid sequence: CASSTQRGNEQFF.

The V gene is TRBV7-2, the J gene TRBJ2-2, with D possibly TRBD2 on 5 matching bases. This CDR3 region has 15 residues. Per the germline V gene, CDR1 is SGHTA and CDR2 is FQGNSA. V was pared by 5 bases and J by 14 bases, with 24 bases between. As DNA, the CDR3 is TGTGCCAGCAGCCCTAGCATGGGCCAGGCTTACCCCCTGTTTTTT. Protein sequence: CASSPSMGQAYPLFF.

The chain recombines TRBV5-8 with TRBJ1-1, with 7 bases that match TRBD1. The CDR3 consists of 16 residues. J lost 4 bases, V lost 2 bases, and 11 bases had no gene match. The germline CDR1 and CDR2 sequences are SGHTS and YDEGEE. The CDR3 protein is CASSLFSGGGITEAFF. The DNA for the CDR3 is TGTGCCAGCAGCTTATTTTCAGGGGGTGGTATCACTGAAGCTTTCTTT.